This T cell receptor beta chain originates from a study of shared clonotypes between healthy human individuals. Germline V gives CDR1 SEHNR, CDR2 FQNEAQ (reference sequence). After removal of 5 bases from V and 14 bases from J, the junction contained 19 bases not matched to a gene. The CDR3 is 15 amino acids. Some clones are missing from TCRdb's copy, which holds only in-frame ones; the method was immunoSEQ multiplex PCR. The data contain fewer than 2.5 million clones, 93% of them singletons. Study-level points and caveats: Generally, naive subsets came out with larger estimated richness than memory subsets. Non-shared clonotypes had lower generation probabilities than those shared by all four donors.

This clone was detected once. What it binds is unknown. The sequenced sample consisted of naive CD4+ T cells from PBMCs. As for subset: CD45RA+ positively selected. The sequence came from a man aged 18-30 years in good health. Some clones in this sample may be carry-over from other donors' samples. The V gene is TRBV7-9, the J gene TRBJ2-3, with 7 nucleotides matching TRBD2. For the CDR3, the DNA is TGTGCCAGCAGCAAAATCGGGGGAGGGGCCGAGCTTCGGTATTTT. Its protein is CASSKIGGGAELRYF.